This paragraph reports one T cell receptor beta chain. The antigen remains unidentified. The entry originates in a study of T cell responses to AZD1222 COVID-19 vaccine. Study-wide findings and caveats: Dominant at 160-218 and 743-854, vaccine-associated CD4 TCRs also spanned spike. At baseline, seropositivity was found in only a handful of AZD1222 recipients.

Data came from immunoSEQ multiplex PCR; TCRdb stores just in-frame clones and leaves some out. Here the sample spans approximately 260,000 clones, over 90% being singletons. This CDR3 has 15 amino acids. V shed 7 bases and J shed 4 bases, with 16 bases lying between them. The germline gives CDR1 KGHDR, CDR2 SFDVKD. This chain connects TRBV24-1 to TRBJ1-3; D is unclear. The clonotype originates from an adult in good health. This specimen was peripheral blood, taken on day 0 of AZD1222 vaccination. In DNA form, the CDR3 reads TGTGCCACCAGCGACCCGCGGGCGGGAGGAAACACCATATATTTT. Protein: CATSDPRAGGNTIYF.